These 27 T cell receptor beta chains were all obtained from the same sample, sequenced in a study of blood T cell repertoires in COVID-19 (dated by TCRdb to the early 2020s). Receptor libraries were prepared by the immunoSEQ multiplex PCR assay. TCRdb obtained this table from immuneACCESS and retained in-frame rearrangements with V and J assigned. These tables miss some clones; where compared with another copy, unresolved V genes account for less than half of the shortfall, and the remainder is unexplained. For this sample the table gives 150,000 to 200,000 clones, of which about 80% were detected only once. The ten most abundant clones make up approximately 27% of the sample. The specimen sequenced was peripheral blood. The receptor source for this set is a woman in her seventies with acute or convalescent COVID-19.

This clone was detected once. The gene calls are TRBV6-6 and TRBJ2-2; 7 nucleotides line up with TRBD1. The CDR3 covers 16 residues. The V gene's germline CDR1 is MNHNY and CDR2 SVGAGI (reference sequence). Germline trimming cut 6 bases from V and 6 bases from J; bases unmatched to any gene: 13. The CDR3 protein is CASSPGRQGWPGELFF. CDR3 DNA sequence: TGTGCCAGCAGCCCCGGTCGACAGGGATGGCCCGGGGAGCTGTTTTTT.

V and J are TRBV7-6 and TRBJ2-2; 7 bases map to TRBD2. The V gene end was trimmed by 1 base and the J gene end by 1 base; junction bases not matched to a gene: 3. Looked up from germline, CDR1 is SGHVS and CDR2 is FNYEAQ. The CDR3 length is 16 residues. This chain's CDR3 is CASSLEGGRNTGELFF. As DNA, the CDR3 is TGTGCCAGCAGCTTAGAGGGAGGGCGGAACACCGGGGAGCTGTTTTTT.

The V and J genes are TRBV7-2 and TRBJ2-7; 9 bases agree with TRBD2. J was trimmed by 1 base and V by 6 bases; bases with no gene match: 7. Germline CDR1 is SGHTA and CDR2 is FQGNSA. The CDR3 runs 15 residues. CDR3 DNA sequence: TGTGCCAGCAGGTGGTTAGCGGGAGTGTCCTACGAGCAGTACTTC. Encoded protein: CASRWLAGVSYEQYF. Filled out from reference TRBV7-2 and TRBJ2-7, the complete variable domain reads GAGVSQSPSNKVTEKGKDVELRCDPISGHTALYWYRQSLGQGLEFLIYFQGNSAPDKSGLPSDRFSAERTGGSVSTLTIQRTQQEDSAVYLCASRWLAGVSYEQYFGPGTRLTVT.

This clone showed up just once. The rearrangement joins TRBV10-2 to TRBJ1-5; a possible D gene is TRBD1 (5 bases). CDR1 and CDR2 (germline): WSHSY, SAAADI. V was cut by 3 bases and J by 4 bases, with 10 bases left in between. CDR3 length equals 14 residues. CDR3 sequence: CASSDRAKNQPQHF. CDR3 sequence (DNA): TGCGCCAGCAGTGACAGGGCTAAAAATCAGCCCCAGCATTTT.

V is TRBV5-6 and J is TRBJ1-1; 10 positions match TRBD1. Losses at the gene ends were 2 bases for V and 9 bases for J; bases not matched to a gene: 7. The CDR3 length is 14 residues. Germline values: CDR1 SGHDT, CDR2 YYEEEE. The CDR3 spells CASSFGTGVGKAFF. DNA for the CDR3: TGTGCCAGCAGCTTTGGGACAGGGGTTGGTAAAGCTTTCTTT.

The rearrangement uses TRBV7-9 and TRBJ1-1; D not certain. Trimming removed 5 bases from V and 5 bases from J, with 15 bases in between. The CDR3 extends over 14 amino acids. Germline assignment: CDR1 SEHNR and CDR2 FQNEAQ (reference sequence). The CDR3 DNA reads TGTGCCAGCAGCCCCCGTTCGGGTTGGACTGAAGCTTTCTTT. This translates into CASSPRSGWTEAFF.

The genes are TRBV5-6 and TRBJ2-3, with D perhaps matching TRBD1 (6 bases). CDR1 is SGHDT, CDR2 YYEEEE, per germline. The CDR3 runs to 16 residues. Trimming took off 2 bases at V and 2 bases at J, with 15 bases between the two ends. CDR3 bases: TGTGCCAGCAGCTTCTACCGGGACACCTTCACAGATACGCAGTATTTT. Translation gives CASSFYRDTFTDTQYF.

The V call is TRBV2, the J call TRBJ2-5, with unresolved D. The CDR3 runs 11 residues. The V end lost 1 base, the J end lost 13 bases, and 10 bases lay between the germline ends. The V gene's germline CDR1 is SNHLY and CDR2 FYNNEI. CDR3 amino acids: CASSEGRSGYF. The DNA of the CDR3 is TGTGCCAGCAGTGAAGGCAGGTCTGGGTACTTC.

V gene TRBV10-3 combines with J gene TRBJ2-1, with 8 bases aligning to TRBD2. The trim removed 4 bases at V and 0 bases at J, leaving 2 bases unmatched. Germline values: CDR1 ENHRY, CDR2 SYGVKD. The CDR3 covers 15 residues. The CDR3 nucleotides read TGTGCCATCAGTGTGAGCGGGAGCTCCTACAATGAGCAGTTCTTC. This gives the protein CAISVSGSSYNEQFF.

This clone was seen a single time. DNA of the CDR3: TGCGCCAGCAGCCACCGGGACAGGGAAAATGAGCAGTTCTTC. As protein: CASSHRDRENEQFF. V and J are TRBV23-1 and TRBJ2-1; 9 bases are shared with TRBD1. TRBV23-1 is classed as an ORF, of uncertain function. The CDR3 is 14 amino acids. The junction had 7 bases not matched to a gene; V was cut back by 6 bases and J by 7 bases.

CDR3 sequence reads: CASSAGGPTRFF. The CDR3 DNA is TGTGCCAGCAGCGCCGGGGGGCCCACGAGGTTCTTC. The J gene is TRBJ2-1, the V gene TRBV5-6; TRBD2 might be the D (7 bases). This CDR3 comprises 12 residues. Per the germline V gene, CDR1 is SGHDT and CDR2 is YYEEEE. V shed 4 bases and J shed 15 bases, with 17 bases lying between them.

This clone was recorded only once. The chain couples TRBV29-1 to TRBJ2-6, with 8 bases fitting TRBD1. The CDR3 extends over 23 amino acids. The V gene's germline CDR1 is SQVTM and CDR2 ANQGSEA. With 1 base clipped from V and 0 bases from J, the junction kept 23 bases outside the gene matches. The CDR3 sequence is CSVEGSLMYGQGLKSSGANVLTF. In DNA form, the CDR3 reads TGCAGCGTTGAAGGGAGTTTAATGTACGGACAGGGACTGAAGAGCTCTGGGGCCAACGTCCTGACTTTC.

This clone has at least ten counts. V gene TRBV7-8 combines with J gene TRBJ2-2; D call uncertain. The V gene lost 5 bases and the J gene lost 7 bases, with 11 bases spanning the gap. Germline-derived CDR1 and CDR2 are SGHVS and FQNEAQ. CDR3 length: 13 amino acids. DNA of the CDR3: TGTGCCAGCAGCCAGGTCGGCGGCGGGGAGCTGTTTTTT. It yields the protein CASSQVGGGELFF.

The gene calls are TRBV6-5 and TRBJ2-5; 7 bases are a match to TRBD1. Germline V gene sequence: CDR1 MNHEY, CDR2 SVGAGI. After removal of 6 bases from V and 4 bases from J, the junction contained 8 bases not matched to a gene. The CDR3 consists of 14 residues. CDR3 loop: CASRRRQGLETQYF. For the CDR3, the DNA is TGTGCCAGCAGACGACGACAGGGTTTAGAGACCCAGTACTTC.

This clone has just a few counts. As DNA, the CDR3 is TGTGCCAGCTCCCGAGAAACAGGGGAGACCCAGTACTTC. Its protein product is CASSRETGETQYF. V gene TRBV18 combines with J gene TRBJ2-5; TRBD1 is a possible D gene (6 bases). V was pared by 6 bases and J by 5 bases, with 13 bases between. The CDR3 totals 13 residues. Germline CDR1 is KGHSH and CDR2 is LQKENI.

The chain links TRBV19 to TRBJ1-6, with 11 bases aligning to TRBD1. The V and J ends lost 6 bases and 9 bases, in that order; junction bases with no gene match: 13. The CDR3 consists of 17 residues. Germline loops: CDR1 LNHDA, CDR2 SQIVND (reference sequence). The CDR3 DNA reads TGTGCCAGTAGCACAGGGGGATCGGACAGGGGGCTTTCACCCCTCCACTTT. Translating it yields CASSTGGSDRGLSPLHF.

The rearrangement uses TRBV11-3 and TRBJ2-1; D not resolved. The CDR3 has 12 residues. Germline V CDR1 and CDR2: SGHNT, YENEEA. Deletions cut 5 bases from V and 6 bases from J, with 8 bases between. The CDR3 reads CASSPVLNEQFF. The CDR3 DNA reads as TGTGCCAGCAGCCCGGTTCTCAATGAGCAGTTCTTC.

V gene TRBV6-5 combines with J gene TRBJ2-1; TRBD2 is a possible D gene (6 bases). Deletions cut 6 bases from V and 7 bases from J, with 19 bases between. This CDR3 contains 15 residues. Per the germline V gene, CDR1 is MNHEY and CDR2 is SVGAGI. CDR3: CASSVMARLGNEQFF. CDR3 DNA sequence: TGTGCCAGCAGCGTTATGGCCCGACTAGGGAATGAGCAGTTCTTC.

This clone has just a few counts. V and J are TRBV29-1 and TRBJ1-1, with D unresolved. There are 13 residues in the CDR3. Germline values: CDR1 SQVTM, CDR2 ANQGSEA. V gave up 7 bases and J gave up 4 bases, with 16 bases separating them. The CDR3 is CSGCLGEGTEAFF. CDR3 nucleotide sequence: TGCAGCGGCTGCCTTGGAGAGGGCACTGAAGCTTTCTTT.

This chain uses TRBV2 with TRBJ2-7, with D perhaps matching TRBD1 (5 bases). V lost 2 bases and J lost 11, with 10 bases in between. This CDR3 has 11 residues. Germline-derived CDR1 and CDR2 are SNHLY and FYNNEI. The CDR3: CASSEPGLEYF. The CDR3 nucleotides are TGTGCCAGCAGTGAACCAGGGTTGGAGTACTTC.

The genes are TRBV6-5 and TRBJ1-2, with D uncertain. The CDR3 totals 13 residues. V gave up 5 bases and J gave up 2 bases, with 9 bases separating them. Germline lookup yields CDR1 MNHEY and CDR2 SVGAGI. The CDR3 DNA reads as TGTGCCAGCAGTCCGTCGGGGAACTATGGCTACACCTTC. It specifies CASSPSGNYGYTF.

In DNA form, the CDR3 reads TGTGCCAGCAGCTCTCTGGCGGGAGAAATAGATACGCAGTATTTT. Translation: CASSSLAGEIDTQYF. This chain uses TRBV14 with TRBJ2-3; the match to TRBD2 covers 7 bases. CDR3 size: 15 residues. Germline assignment: CDR1 SGHDN and CDR2 FVKESK. V gave up 5 bases and J gave up 5 bases; unmatched junction bases: 10.

This rearrangement joins TRBV20-1 to TRBJ2-5; TRBD2 matches 7 bases. Germline trimming cut 3 bases from V and 0 bases from J; bases unmatched to any gene: 4. This CDR3 spans 14 amino acids. The germline gives CDR1 DFQATT, CDR2 SNEGSKA (reference sequence). The DNA of the CDR3 is TGCAGTGCTAGTCTTGGGGGGGACCAAGAGACCCAGTACTTC. Amino acid sequence: CSASLGGDQETQYF.

The V and J genes are TRBV3-1 (or the pseudogene TRBV3-2) and TRBJ2-2; D may be TRBD1 (5 bases). This CDR3 has 16 amino acids. V was cut by 3 bases and J by 1 base, with 12 bases left in between. In germline, CDR1 is LGHDT, CDR2 YNNKEL (reference sequence). DNA for the CDR3: TGTGCCAGCAGCCATCGGGCAGGGTTGAACACCGGGGAGCTGTTTTTT. Its protein product is CASSHRAGLNTGELFF.

This clone was seen more than once but under ten times. CDR3 amino acids: CASSPGHRNTGELFF. The CDR3 nucleotides read TGTGCCAGCAGCCCGGGACACAGGAACACCGGGGAGCTGTTTTTT. The V gene is TRBV3-1 (or the pseudogene TRBV3-2), the J gene TRBJ2-2, with TRBD1 as a possible D gene (6 bases). The CDR3 runs to 15 residues. The germline V gene has CDR1 LGHDT and CDR2 YNNKEL (reference sequence). V was pared by 4 bases and J by 1 base, with 10 bases between.

Only one count was recorded for this clone. V and J are TRBV20-1 and TRBJ2-7; 10 positions agree with TRBD2. Trimming cost V 3 bases and J 13 bases; bases outside gene matches: 9. There are 12 residues in the CDR3. In germline, CDR1 is DFQATT, CDR2 SNEGSKA (reference sequence). The CDR3: CSASKAGGPLYF. In DNA form, the CDR3 reads TGCAGTGCTAGTAAAGCGGGAGGGCCGTTATACTTC.

The chain carries TRBV4-1 and TRBJ1-6; TRBD1 matches 8 bases. The CDR3 has 15 residues. Germline CDR1 and CDR2: MGHRA and YSYEKL. J lost 9 bases, V lost 1 base, and 5 bases had no gene match. CDR3 region: CASSQAGDRISPLHF. In DNA, the CDR3 is TGCGCCAGCAGCCAAGCAGGGGACAGGATTTCACCCCTCCACTTT.